This T cell receptor (beta chain) originates from a study of regulatory T cells in long-lasting Graves disease. Turning to the study itself: Over 5 years of antithyroid drugs plus positive TSH receptor antibodies defined persistent Graves' disease.

This clonotype was recorded a few times. CDR1 and CDR2 (germline): LGHNT, FRNRAP. The length of the CDR3 is 13 residues. The V gene lost 6 bases and the J gene lost 9 bases, with 15 bases spanning the gap. Arm-PCR of CDR3 regions and iRepertoire HTBI primers were used to build TCR beta libraries. TCRdb reanalysed the multiplex PCR reads using MiXCR and keeps one entry per CDR3 protein. In the table there are 500,000 to 800,000 distinct CDR3 sequences, around 30% of which are singletons. Time point meaning: persistent/refractory GD, antithyroid drugs over 5 years with positive TRAb. Extracted PBMC RNA gave rise to the TCR library.

The V call is TRBV12-5, the J call TRBJ1-3; no clear D gene. This sample comprised peripheral blood mononuclear cells (PBMCs), obtained when the disease was refractory, from a patient treated with antithyroid drugs. This sequence originates from a female donor with Graves disease. The CDR3 sequence: CASGSLSTGTIYF. In nucleotides, the CDR3 is TGTGCTAGTGGCTCTCTTTCCACTGGCACCATATATTTT.